Reported below is one TCR beta chain. Method: immunoSEQ multiplex PCR; TCRdb's copy keeps in-frame clones and lacks some. The sample has 50,000 or so clones, around 87% seen once. The sample comes from a study of blood T cell repertoires in COVID-19. Germline-derived CDR1 and CDR2 are SGHAT and FQNNGV. There are 16 residues in the CDR3. V was shortened by 2 bases and J by 2 bases, with 12 bases between the two germline ends. The chain couples TRBV11-2 to TRBJ2-2; a possible D gene is TRBD2 (6 bases). Sequencing was done on a sample of peripheral blood. The sequence derives from a man aged 50-60 years with active COVID-19. For the CDR3, the DNA is TGTGCCAGCAGCTTAATCCCGGGGGATAACACCGGGGAGCTGTTTTTT. It translates to CASSLIPGDNTGELFF.